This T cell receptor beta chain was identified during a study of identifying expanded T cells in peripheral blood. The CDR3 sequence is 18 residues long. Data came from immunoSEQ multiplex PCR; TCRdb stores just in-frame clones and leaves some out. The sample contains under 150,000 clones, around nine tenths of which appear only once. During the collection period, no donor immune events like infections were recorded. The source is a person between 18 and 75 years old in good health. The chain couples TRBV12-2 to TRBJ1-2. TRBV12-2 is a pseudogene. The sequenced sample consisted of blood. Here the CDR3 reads CASRLGSLAPRANYGYTF. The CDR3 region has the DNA TGTGCAAGTCGCTTGGGAAGCCTAGCTCCAAGAGCTAACTATGGCTACACCTTC.